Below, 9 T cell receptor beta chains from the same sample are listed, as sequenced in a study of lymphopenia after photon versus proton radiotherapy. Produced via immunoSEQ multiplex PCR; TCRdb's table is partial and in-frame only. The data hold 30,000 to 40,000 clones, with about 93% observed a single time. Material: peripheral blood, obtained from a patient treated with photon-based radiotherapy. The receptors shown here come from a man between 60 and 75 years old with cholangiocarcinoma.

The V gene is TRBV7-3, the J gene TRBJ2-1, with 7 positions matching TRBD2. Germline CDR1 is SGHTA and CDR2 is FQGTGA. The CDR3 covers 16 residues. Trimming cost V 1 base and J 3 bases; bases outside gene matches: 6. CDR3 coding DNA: TGTGCCAGCAGCTTAAAGTCTAGCGGAGGCTACAATGAGCAGTTCTTC. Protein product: CASSLKSSGGYNEQFF.

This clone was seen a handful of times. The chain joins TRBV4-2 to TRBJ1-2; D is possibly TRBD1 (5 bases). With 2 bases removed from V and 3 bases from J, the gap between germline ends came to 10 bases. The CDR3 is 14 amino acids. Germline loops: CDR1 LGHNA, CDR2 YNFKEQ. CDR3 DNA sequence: TGTGCCAGCAGCCAACAGGGTCCAGACTATGGCTACACCTTC. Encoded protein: CASSQQGPDYGYTF.

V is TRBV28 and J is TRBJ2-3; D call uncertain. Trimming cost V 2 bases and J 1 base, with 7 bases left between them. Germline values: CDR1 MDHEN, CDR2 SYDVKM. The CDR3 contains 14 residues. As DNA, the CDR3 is TGTGCCAGCAGTTTAAGGGCAGGCACAGATACGCAGTATTTT. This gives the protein CASSLRAGTDTQYF.

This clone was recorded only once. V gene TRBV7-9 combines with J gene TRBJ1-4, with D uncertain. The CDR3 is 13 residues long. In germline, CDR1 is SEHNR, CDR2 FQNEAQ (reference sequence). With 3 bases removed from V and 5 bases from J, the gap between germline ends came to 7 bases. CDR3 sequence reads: CASSFIPNEKLFF. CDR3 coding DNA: TGTGCCAGCAGCTTTATCCCAAATGAAAAACTGTTTTTT.

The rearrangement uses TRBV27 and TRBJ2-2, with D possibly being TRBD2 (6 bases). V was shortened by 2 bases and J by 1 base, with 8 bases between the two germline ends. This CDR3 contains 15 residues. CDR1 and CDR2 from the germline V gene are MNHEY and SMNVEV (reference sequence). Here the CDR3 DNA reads TGTGCCAGCAGTTTAAGCGGGTTGAACACCGGGGAGCTGTTTTTT. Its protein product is CASSLSGLNTGELFF.

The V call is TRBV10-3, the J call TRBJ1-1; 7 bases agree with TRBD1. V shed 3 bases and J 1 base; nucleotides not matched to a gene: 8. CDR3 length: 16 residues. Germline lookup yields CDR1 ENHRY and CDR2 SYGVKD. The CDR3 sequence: CAISDFSEGANTEAFF. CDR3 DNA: TGTGCCATCAGTGATTTTTCGGAGGGGGCGAACACTGAAGCTTTCTTT.

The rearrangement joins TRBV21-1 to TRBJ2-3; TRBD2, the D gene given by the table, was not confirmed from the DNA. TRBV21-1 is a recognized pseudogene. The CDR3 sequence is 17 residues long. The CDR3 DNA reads TGTGCCAGCAGCAGCCCCACTAGCGGGGGCAGCACAGATACGCAGTATTTT. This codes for CASSSPTSGGSTDTQYF.

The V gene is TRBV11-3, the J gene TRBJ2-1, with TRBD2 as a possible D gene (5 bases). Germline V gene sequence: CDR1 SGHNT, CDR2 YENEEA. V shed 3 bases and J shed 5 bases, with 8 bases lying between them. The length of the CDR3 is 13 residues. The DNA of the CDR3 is TGTGCCAGCAGCTTCGGACTGGACAATGAGCAGTTCTTC. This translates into CASSFGLDNEQFF.

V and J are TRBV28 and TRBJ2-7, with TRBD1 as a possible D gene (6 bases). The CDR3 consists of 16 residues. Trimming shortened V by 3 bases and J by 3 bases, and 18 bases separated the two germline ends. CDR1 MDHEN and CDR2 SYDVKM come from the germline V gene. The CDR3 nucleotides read TGTGCCAGCAGTTTGCCATCGACAGGTCCCCGCTACGAGCAGTACTTC. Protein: CASSLPSTGPRYEQYF.